This T cell receptor (beta chain) was found in a study of CD8 T cells in ankylosing spondylitis. Study-wide points: There was a TCR beta motif, made of 7 to 9 highly homologous variants, that appeared characteristic of ankylosing spondylitis blood. Disease-linked clones bore a CD8+ phenotype, appearing relatively rarely in peripheral blood. Reactive arthritis synovial fluid and blood previously showed some of these motif variants.

One entry per CDR3 protein, called by TCRdb with MiXCR from the 5' RACE reads. The data contain hundreds of thousands of distinct CDR3 sequences, approximately 20% of them singletons. A note on this clonotype: What it binds is unknown.

There are 16 residues in the CDR3. Trimming cost V 3 bases and J 4 bases; bases outside gene matches: 11. Germline CDR1 is LGHNA and CDR2 is YSLEER. Sequenced sample: blood, either unsorted or a sorted T cell fraction (not recorded which). The clonotype originates from a male donor with ankylosing spondylitis. This chain links TRBV4-3 with TRBJ2-7; 8 bases are a match to TRBD1. This CDR3 is CASSQQIGTGYYEQYF. In DNA form, the CDR3 reads TGCGCCAGCAGCCAGCAGATCGGGACAGGATATTACGAGCAGTACTTC.